This TCR beta chain was obtained from a study of regulatory dendritic cells for organ transplantation. Turning to the study itself: Regulatory dendritic cells came from monocytes given vitamin D3 and IL-10.

The CDR3 is 13 amino acids. The V and J ends lost 0 bases and 5 bases respectively, with 8 bases between them. Germline V CDR1 and CDR2: SGHRS, YFSETQ. The data were produced by immunoSEQ multiplex PCR, yet TCRdb's version contains in-frame clones alone and is incomplete. The sample shows about 12,000 clones, about 70% of them seen only once. CFSE-labeled sorted T cells met regulatory or mature dendritic cells for over 4 days. In this sample, this clone turned up a few times. The antigen is not known. The sequence was obtained from a human donor in good health. The V and J genes are TRBV5-1 and TRBJ1-2; unclear D gene. Material for sequencing was naive CD4+ T cells from blood cultured with regulatory dendritic cells. The subset denotes: CD45RA+ naive T cells. The CDR3 DNA follows: TGCGCCAGCAGCTTGGACGAGGGATATGGCTACACCTTC. Translation: CASSLDEGYGYTF.